The clone carrying this TCR beta chain was observed many times. Antigen: not known. Germline-derived CDR1 and CDR2 are SGHTA and FQGNSA. With 1 base removed from V and 9 bases from J, the gap between germline ends came to 13 bases. The CDR3 runs to 14 residues. The sample comes from a study of T cell repertoires in cytomegalovirus infection. TCRdb redid the calling of the reads with MiXCR, one entry per CDR3 protein. The sample shows 35,000 to 55,000 distinct CDR3 sequences, nearly 20% of them seen only once. The sequence derives from a human donor in good health (CMV status not recorded). Some clones in this sample may be carry-over from other donors' samples. Material: CD8+ T cells from cultured PBMCs, obtained from culture after CMV antigen stimulation. The chain uses TRBV7-2 and TRBJ2-1; D gene uncertain. The CDR3 DNA is TGTGCCAGCAGCTTAGTGTCCGCGCCGGGTGAGCAGTTCTTC. The encoded protein is CASSLVSAPGEQFF.